This T cell receptor beta chain came from a study of T cell responses to AZD1222 COVID-19 vaccine. As for this clone: Its matching antigen is unknown.

Whole-study results and caveats: Mapped onto spike, vaccine-associated CD4 TCRs spanned it and were dominant at 160-218 and 743-854. The repertoires were collected only after the peak T cell response. Reports indicate that nearly half of spike-specific TCRs are directed at unmutated variant regions.

Trimming stripped 5 bases from V and 0 bases from J, with 14 bases between. Per the germline V gene, CDR1 is SGHRS and CDR2 is YFSETQ. The CDR3 is 15 residues long. Generated by immunoSEQ multiplex PCR, the TCRdb table keeps only in-frame clones and is missing some. The data show about 110,000 clones, with approximately 83% seen just once and about 9% held by the top ten. Sequencing was performed on peripheral blood, taken on day 0 of AZD1222 vaccination. The sequence derives from an adult in good health. This rearrangement joins TRBV5-1 to TRBJ2-5; D is uncertain. The DNA for the CDR3 is TGCGCCAGCAGGCCAGCCCCTACGTACCAAGAGACCCAGTACTTC. Translated: CASRPAPTYQETQYF.